The clone carrying this T cell receptor (beta chain) showed up just a few times. Antigen specificity is unknown. The data derive from a study of CD8+CD57+ T cells in acquired aplastic anemia. Study summary: On average, sorted CD4+ and CD8+ cells gave around 3.3 ug of DNA. Study observations and caveats: Fewer than 35 sequences, all CD8+ CDR3, were shared between patients and controls.

Profiles of TCR beta VDJ and CDR3 were generated from a genomic DNA template. TCRdb re-called the reads with MiXCR, one entry per CDR3 protein. The sample consists of about 150,000 distinct CDR3 sequences, 40% to 65% of them appearing once. The ends lost 3 bases at V and 9 bases at J; junction bases unmatched: 10. Germline V lookup: CDR1 LNHDA, CDR2 SQIVND (reference sequence). This CDR3 has 14 residues. Patients picked for sequencing had shown CD8+CD57+ cell expansion detected by flow cytometry. The sample consisted of sorted CD4+, CD8+, or CD8+CD57+ T cells (not recorded which) from PBMCs. The clonotype comes from a human donor with aplastic anemia. The chain carries TRBV19 and TRBJ2-5; 7 nucleotides align to TRBD1. The CDR3 here is CASSMDRTFLPQYF. The DNA of the CDR3 is TGTGCCAGTAGTATGGACAGGACCTTCTTGCCCCAGTACTTC.